The entry below gives a single TCR beta chain sequence along with its context. Its matching antigen is unknown. Authors of the study amplified TCR beta CDR3 regions from RNA transcripts. HTBI primers were employed in a first-round RT-PCR of the TCR CDR3. A single record per CDR3 protein comes from TCRdb applying MiXCR to the multiplex PCR reads. Here the sample spans 540,000 or so distinct CDR3 sequences, around 45% being singletons. The germline V gene encodes CDR1 DFQATT and CDR2 SNEGSKA (reference sequence). This CDR3 has 15 amino acids. Trimming took off 0 bases at V and 1 base at J, with 13 bases between the two ends. This entry belongs to a study of T cells in Graves' hyperthyroidism and ophthalmopathy. Study-level findings and limits: In blood, most of the thyroid clonotypes expanded above 0.001 were also present.

Sequenced sample: peripheral blood or thyroid tissue (not recorded which). The chain recombines TRBV20-1 with TRBJ2-7; D might be TRBD2 (6 bases). This TCR was sampled from an adult woman with Graves' disease, either hyperthyroidism or ophthalmopathy (not recorded which). The CDR3 nucleotides read TGCAGTGCTAGAGACAGGGAGGCATTTTCCTACGAGCAGTACTTC. Protein product: CSARDREAFSYEQYF.